The rows below give T cell receptor beta chains drawn from one sample of a study of blood T cell repertoires in COVID-19. The method was immunoSEQ multiplex PCR; TCRdb's version includes in-frame clones alone and lacks a portion of them. Of just over 20,000 clones listed, 86% are singletons. The sequencing input was peripheral blood. These TCRs come from a man between 45 and 60 years old with active COVID-19. The CDR3 runs from the conserved cysteine through the conserved F or W. Fields, in order: V gene, J gene, CDR3 length, clone size, D gene, CDR3 DNA, CDR3 protein. D genes are given only for firm matches. The size of a clone is reported for some rows only, either as once, few or many, or as a class for expanded clones.

>TRBV10-3|TRBJ1-2|11|.|.
TGTGCCATCCAGTCAGGGGTGGGCTACACCTTC
CAIQSGVGYTF
>TRBV9|TRBJ2-3|14|.|.
TGTGCCAGCAGCGTGAAAGGGGACACAGATACGCAGTATTTT
CASSVKGDTDTQYF
>TRBV10-1|TRBJ1-6|14|.|.
TGCGCCAGCAGTGAGGGGAGAGCTAATTCACCCCTCCACTTT
CASSEGRANSPLHF
>TRBV5-1|TRBJ1-1|13|.|.
TGCGCCAGCAGCTTGGACATTGGCACTGAAGCTTTCTTT
CASSLDIGTEAFF
>TRBV30|TRBJ2-2|16|.|.
TGTGCCTGGACCAAATCTCTCAGACATAGACCCGGGGAGCTGTTTTTT
CAWTKSLRHRPGELFF
>TRBV18|TRBJ2-3|20|.|TRBD1
TGTGCCAGCTCATCGCCGGGACAGGGCAAACGAGTAACCCGCACAGATACGCAGTATTTT
CASSSPGQGKRVTRTDTQYF
>TRBV27|TRBJ2-7|17|.|TRBD1
TGTGCCAGCAGTCCCCTATTGGGACAGGGACTCTTGTACGAGCAGTACTTC
CASSPLLGQGLLYEQYF
>TRBV5-1|TRBJ2-3|12|.|.
TGCGCCAGCAGCTTGAGGCCTAGCACGCAGTATTTT
CASSLRPSTQYF
>TRBV5-1|TRBJ2-1|15|once|.
TGCGCCAGCAGCTCCCCGGGGGGCGCGATCAATGAGCAGTTCTTC
CASSSPGGAINEQFF
>TRBV5-4|TRBJ1-1|15|.|.
TGTGCCAGCTCCCTTGGCGGCGGGGGGGGTACTGAAGCTTTCTTT
CASSLGGGGGTEAFF
>TRBV5-8|TRBJ2-3|14|.|.
TGTGCCAGCAGCCCGTGGGACTCACCGAGCGGGCAGTATTTT
CASSPWDSPSGQYF
>TRBV5-6|TRBJ1-1|15|.|.
TGTGCCAGCAGCTGGGGAGGATTGGCGAACACTGAAGCTTTCTTT
CASSWGGLANTEAFF
>TRBV28|TRBJ1-3|14|.|.
TGTGCCAGCAGTTTATATGACAGTGGAAACACCATATATTTT
CASSLYDSGNTIYF
>TRBV5-6|TRBJ2-7|15|.|TRBD1
TGTGCCAGCAGCCCTGACAGGGGGAACTCCTACGAGCAGTACTTC
CASSPDRGNSYEQYF
>TRBV5-1|TRBJ2-7|14|.|.
TGCGCCAGCAGCTTGGGGTCCGTGAGCAACGAGCAGTACTTC
CASSLGSVSNEQYF
>TRBV29-1|TRBJ2-3|13|.|.
TGCAGCGTTGAAGAAGGGGTCACAGATACGCAGTATTTT
CSVEEGVTDTQYF
>TRBV30|TRBJ2-2|12|.|.
TGTGCCTGGAGCCTAAACGACGGGGAGCTGTTTTTT
CAWSLNDGELFF
>TRBV27|TRBJ2-7|14|.|TRBD2
TGTGCCAGCAGTTTTGCGGGGGGACCCATCGAGCAGTACTTC
CASSFAGGPIEQYF
>TRBV2|TRBJ2-2|16|.|.
TGTGCCAGCAGTGACGATAGCGCAAAGAACACCGGGGAGCTGTTTTTT
CASSDDSAKNTGELFF
>TRBV4-1|TRBJ2-7|14|.|.
TGCGCCAGCAGCCAATTCCAGGGGAGCTACGAGCAGTACTTC
CASSQFQGSYEQYF
>TRBV11-2|TRBJ2-7|15|.|.
TGTGCCAGCAGCTTAGCGTCAGGGGTACCGTCCGAGCAGTACTTC
CASSLASGVPSEQYF
>TRBV6-5|TRBJ2-2|14|.|.
TGTGCCAGCATTTGGGCCGATAACACCGGGGAGCTGTTTTTT
CASIWADNTGELFF
>TRBV2|TRBJ1-3|15|.|TRBD1
TGTGCCAGCAGTTGGGACAGGGGGAAAGGAAACACCATATATTTT
CASSWDRGKGNTIYF
>TRBV6-6|TRBJ1-2|14|few|.
TGTGCCAGCAGTCTCGGGGGGGCTAACTATGGCTACACCTTC
CASSLGGANYGYTF
>TRBV5-1|TRBJ2-3|15|.|.
TGCGCCAGCAAGGTTACAGGGTACCCTGCCCATACGCAGTATTTT
CASKVTGYPAHTQYF
>TRBV2|TRBJ2-2|13|few|TRBD1
TGTGCCAGCAGTCCAGGGGGCATCGGGGAGCTGTTTTTT
CASSPGGIGELFF
>TRBV9|TRBJ2-7|14|.|.
TGTGCCAGCAGCTCTCCCCTACAGGGTTACGAGCAGTACTTC
CASSSPLQGYEQYF
>TRBV11-2|TRBJ2-2|17|.|TRBD1
TGTGCCAGCAGCTTAGAACGGGACAGGGGAAACACCGGGGAGCTGTTTTTT
CASSLERDRGNTGELFF
>TRBV4-3|TRBJ1-6|15|.|.
TGCGCCAGCAGCCAAGAGATTCAGGTTAATTCACCCCTCCACTTT
CASSQEIQVNSPLHF